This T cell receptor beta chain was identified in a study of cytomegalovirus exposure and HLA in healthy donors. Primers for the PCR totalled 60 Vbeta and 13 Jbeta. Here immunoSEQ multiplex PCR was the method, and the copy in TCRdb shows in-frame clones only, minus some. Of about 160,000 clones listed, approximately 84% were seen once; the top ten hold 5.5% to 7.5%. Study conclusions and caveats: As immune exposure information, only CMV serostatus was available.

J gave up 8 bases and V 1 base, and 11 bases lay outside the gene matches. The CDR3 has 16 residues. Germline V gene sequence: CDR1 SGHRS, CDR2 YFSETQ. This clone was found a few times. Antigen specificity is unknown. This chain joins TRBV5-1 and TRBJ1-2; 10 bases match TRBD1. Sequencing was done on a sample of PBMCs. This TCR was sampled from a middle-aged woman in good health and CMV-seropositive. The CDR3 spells CASSLRQGAHLYGYTF. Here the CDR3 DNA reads TGCGCCAGCAGCTTGAGACAGGGGGCGCATTTATACGGCTACACCTTC.